These T cell receptor beta chains were read from a single sample in a study of shared clonotypes between healthy human individuals. Sequenced by immunoSEQ multiplex PCR; TCRdb stores in-frame clones only, minus some. The sample consists of 530,000 or so clones, roughly 85% of them appearing once. Material: PBMCs. These receptors all come from a woman aged 40-49 years in good health. Some clones in this sample may be carry-over from other donors' samples. Each CDR3 is given with its conserved first and last residue. D genes are given only for firm matches. The size entry is marked missing in some rows and otherwise reads once, few, many or a size class.

V gene	J gene	D gene	clone size	CDR3 protein	CDR3 DNA
TRBV14	TRBJ2-7	TRBD2	few	CASSQDGLAGVEEQYF	TGTGCCAGCAGCCAAGATGGCCTAGCGGGAGTAGAAGAGCAGTACTTC
TRBV5-1	TRBJ2-2	.	.	CASSGDTPNTGELFF	TGCGCCAGCAGCGGTGACACCCCGAACACCGGGGAGCTGTTTTTT
TRBV6-4	TRBJ1-5	.	.	CASSDRTLQGLRNQPQHF	TGTGCCAGCAGTGACCGAACCCTTCAGGGATTGCGCAATCAGCCCCAGCATTTT
TRBV20-1	TRBJ2-7	.	.	CSAKTGSGQYF	TGCAGTGCTAAAACAGGGTCCGGGCAGTACTTC
TRBV7-6	TRBJ2-1	.	.	CASSLIGWQNNEQFF	TGTGCCAGCAGCTTGATTGGTTGGCAGAACAATGAGCAGTTCTTC
TRBV15	TRBJ2-1	TRBD2	.	CATSRGASGDNEQFF	TGTGCCACCAGCAGAGGGGCTAGCGGGGACAATGAGCAGTTCTTC
TRBV7-3	TRBJ1-2	.	.	CASSRDGYGYTF	TGTGCCAGCAGCCGGGACGGCTATGGCTACACCTTC
TRBV5-1	TRBJ2-7	TRBD1	.	CASSQGTGGYEQYF	TGCGCCAGCAGCCAGGGGACAGGGGGCTACGAGCAGTACTTC
TRBV5-6	TRBJ2-7	TRBD2	.	CASSEGLAGWPPEQYF	TGTGCCAGCAGCGAGGGACTAGCGGGATGGCCGCCCGAGCAGTACTTC
TRBV5-6	TRBJ1-1	.	once	CASSFGQTNTEAFF	TGTGCCAGCAGCTTCGGACAGACGAACACTGAAGCTTTCTTT
TRBV7-8	TRBJ2-1	TRBD2	once	CASSFSGRGYNEQFF	TGTGCCAGCAGCTTTAGCGGGAGAGGCTACAATGAGCAGTTCTTC
TRBV7-6	TRBJ2-3	TRBD1	.	CASSLFRMAGDRATDTQYF	TGTGCCAGCAGCTTATTCCGAATGGCAGGGGACAGGGCCACAGATACGCAGTATTTT
TRBV15	TRBJ1-2	.	.	CATSRGQGSGGYTF	TGTGCCACCAGCAGAGGTCAGGGATCAGGTGGCTACACCTTC
TRBV27	TRBJ2-4	TRBD1	.	CASSKQGAEGGNIQYF	TGTGCCAGCAGTAAACAGGGGGCTGAGGGGGGAAACATTCAGTACTTC
TRBV15	TRBJ1-1	.	.	CATSTSQGEAFF	TGTGCCACCAGCACCTCACAGGGTGAAGCTTTCTTT
TRBV13	TRBJ2-5	.	.	CASSLGLGGETQYF	TGTGCCAGCAGCTTAGGGCTAGGAGGGGAGACCCAGTACTTC
TRBV11-1	TRBJ1-4	.	.	CASSSGGRGIATNEKLFF	TGTGCCAGCAGCTCCGGGGGGCGCGGAATCGCTACTAATGAAAAACTGTTTTTT
TRBV6-6	TRBJ2-5	.	.	CASSYGGSQETQYF	TGTGCCAGCAGTTACGGGGGCAGCCAAGAGACCCAGTACTTC
TRBV15	TRBJ1-2	.	.	CATSRGGEVNYGYTF	TGTGCCACCAGCAGAGGGGGGGAGGTGAACTATGGCTACACCTTC
TRBV5-1	TRBJ2-5	.	once	CASSFNAEGETQYF	TGCGCCAGCAGCTTTAATGCCGAGGGTGAGACCCAGTACTTC
TRBV10-2	TRBJ2-1	.	.	CASSESMSTHRSSYNEQFF	TGCGCCAGCAGTGAGTCGATGTCGACCCACAGGAGCTCCTACAATGAGCAGTTCTTC
TRBV5-6	TRBJ1-1	.	few	CASSPVGQEGTEAFF	TGTGCCAGCAGCCCAGTCGGTCAGGAGGGCACTGAAGCTTTCTTT
TRBV11-2	TRBJ2-2	.	.	CASSFTNANTGELFF	TGTGCCAGCAGCTTCACAAACGCGAACACCGGGGAGCTGTTTTTT
TRBV20-1	TRBJ1-3	.	.	CSAFNENTIYF	TGCAGTGCCTTTAATGAAAACACCATATATTTT
TRBV10-3	TRBJ2-7	TRBD1	.	CAISEGQGLNEQYF	TGTGCCATCAGTGAGGGACAGGGGTTGAACGAGCAGTACTTC
TRBV2	TRBJ2-1	TRBD1	.	CASSEEGTGPNEQFF	TGTGCCAGCAGTGAAGAGGGGACAGGACCCAATGAGCAGTTCTTC
TRBV28	TRBJ2-7	TRBD1	.	CASSAPGQGARWQYF	TGTGCCAGCAGTGCCCCGGGACAGGGGGCGCGGTGGCAGTACTTC
TRBV9	TRBJ2-1	TRBD2	.	CASSASILTGTSGSPDNEQFF	TGTGCCAGCAGCGCAAGCATCCTTACCGGGACTAGCGGGAGTCCTGACAATGAGCAGTTCTTC
TRBV28	TRBJ2-2	TRBD2	.	CASSSGLAGLTGELFF	TGTGCCAGCAGTTCGGGACTAGCGGGCCTCACCGGGGAGCTGTTTTTT
TRBV27	TRBJ1-4	.	.	CASSLMGATNEKLFF	TGTGCCAGCAGTTTAATGGGGGCAACTAATGAAAAACTGTTTTTT
TRBV6-1	TRBJ2-1	.	many	CASSGLDLRDEQFF	TGTGCCAGCAGTGGACTAGACCTTCGGGATGAGCAGTTCTTC
TRBV23-1	TRBJ2-7	TRBD2	once	CASSQSGLEFEQYF	TGCGCCAGCAGTCAATCGGGACTAGAGTTCGAGCAGTACTTC
TRBV29-1	TRBJ2-1	TRBD2	.	CSSVRTSSNNEQFF	TGCAGCTCGGTTCGGACTAGTTCGAACAATGAGCAGTTCTTC
TRBV27	TRBJ2-7	.	.	CASSFARARVEQYF	TGTGCCAGCAGTTTCGCCAGGGCAAGAGTCGAGCAGTACTTC
TRBV6-6	TRBJ2-1	TRBD2	.	CASSYLLAGRNEQFF	TGTGCCAGCAGTTACCTTCTAGCGGGAAGGAATGAGCAGTTCTTC